There are many counts of the clone carrying this T cell receptor beta chain. This sample is part of a study of T-cell memory formation after mild COVID-19. Deletions cut 5 bases from V and 0 bases from J, with 10 bases between. The CDR3 has 14 residues. Germline values: CDR1 SEHNR, CDR2 FQNEAQ (reference sequence). TCRdb re-analysed the 5' RACE reads in MiXCR, keeping a single row per CDR3 protein. The table lists around 300,000 distinct CDR3 sequences, approximately 19% of them singletons, with 20% to 25% in the top ten. Sequenced material: PBMCs or a T cell subset sorted from them (not recorded which). J is TRBJ2-5 and V is TRBV7-9; tentative D call: TRBD2 (6 bases). The TCR sequence derives from a man younger than 35 who had mild COVID-19 (a few samples of this study predate the infection). Cell type and time point are not known. Written as DNA, the CDR3 is TGTGCCAGCAGCCCGGGACTGCACCAAGAGACCCAGTACTTC. It codes for CASSPGLHQETQYF. Combining the CDR3 with reference TRBV7-9 and TRBJ2-5 gives the whole variable domain DTGVSQNPRHKITKRGQNVTFRCDPISEHNRLYWYRQTLGQGPEFLTYFQNEAQLEKSRLLSDRFSAERPKGSFSTLEIQRTEQGDSAMYLCASSPGLHQETQYFGPGTRLLVL.